Detailed here is one TCR beta chain. Antigen specificity is unknown. These data come from a study of vaccination effects on CD4 cells after COVID-19. Measured with immunoSEQ multiplex PCR; TCRdb has only the in-frame clones, and not every one. This sample has about 66,000 clones, with less than 85% found just once. Following a roughly 11-day culture, CD4+ T cells were purified. Two doses of either BNT162b2 or mRNA-1273 were given to each participant. Cultures got half-medium changes with IL-2 on days 3 and 7. General study results and limits: Marked clonal contraction was seen in infection- and vaccine-induced clones late after vaccination.

In germline, CDR1 is SGHRS, CDR2 YFSETQ. The CDR3 has 16 residues. Trimming shortened V by 1 base and J by 0 bases, and 12 bases separated the two germline ends. The input for sequencing was CD4+ T cells from PBMCs cultured without peptide, taken after COVID-19 vaccination. The receptor comes from a human donor who received a COVID-19 vaccine. The chain has TRBV5-1 and TRBJ2-3; tentative D call: TRBD1 (6 bases). The CDR3 protein is CASSLFWDTSTDTQYF. The CDR3 DNA reads TGCGCCAGCAGCTTGTTCTGGGACACTAGCACAGATACGCAGTATTTT.